This TCR beta chain originates from a study of T cells after posttransplantation cyclophosphamide. Of note for this clone: Its target is unknown.

Germline lookup yields CDR1 SQVTM and CDR2 ANQGSEA. This CDR3 is built from 13 residues. Trimming cost V 3 bases and J 8 bases; bases outside gene matches: 6. The related graft donor's blood sample was taken on the day of bone marrow donation. Libraries were prepared by immunoSEQ multiplex PCR; TCRdb keeps only in-frame clonotypes and omits some of them. Captured here are around 25,000 clones, none seen once; the top ten comprise 6.6%. Findings of the study overall: TRB overlap between skin or GI tissue T cells and blood was limited. Donor CD8+ memory clones often dominated recipient blood repertoires at later times.

The clonotype comes from a woman between 55 and 75 years old in good health, CMV-negative, and a related stem cell transplant donor. The J gene is TRBJ2-2, the V gene TRBV29-1; 7 bases map to TRBD2. The sample comprised PBMCs. The DNA of the CDR3 is TGCAGCGTTGAGGGAGGGAGGAGTGGGGAGCTGTTTTTT. Residues: CSVEGGRSGELFF.